The subject of this entry is one T cell receptor beta chain. Antigen specificity is unknown. This sample was included in a study of blood T cells in healthy people across ages. Study-level findings and limits: It was not known whether donors were CMV positive (a possible confounder of expanded clonotype changes). Long-lived donors had more naive CD4+ cells and higher diversity than aged donors.

The use of a sample-barcoded 5' primer and a J-beta primer mix characterized a second PCR of about 7 to 12 cycles. TCRdb analysed the 5' RACE reads with MiXCR anew, one entry per CDR3 protein. This sample carries 850,000 to 1,100,000 distinct CDR3 sequences, about two fifths of them seen once, and the ten largest clones take less than 15%. Germline V lookup: CDR1 SGHTS, CDR2 YDEGEE. Trimming took 0 bases from V and 4 from J, leaving 14 bases between them. This CDR3 has 16 residues. Sequencing was carried out using blood. The receptor's source is a man younger than 35 in good health. V gene TRBV5-8 combines with J gene TRBJ1-5; D may be TRBD1 (6 bases). The CDR3 spells CASSLGIWDNNQPQHF. In nucleotides, the CDR3 is TGTGCCAGCAGCTTGGGGATTTGGGACAATAATCAGCCCCAGCATTTT.